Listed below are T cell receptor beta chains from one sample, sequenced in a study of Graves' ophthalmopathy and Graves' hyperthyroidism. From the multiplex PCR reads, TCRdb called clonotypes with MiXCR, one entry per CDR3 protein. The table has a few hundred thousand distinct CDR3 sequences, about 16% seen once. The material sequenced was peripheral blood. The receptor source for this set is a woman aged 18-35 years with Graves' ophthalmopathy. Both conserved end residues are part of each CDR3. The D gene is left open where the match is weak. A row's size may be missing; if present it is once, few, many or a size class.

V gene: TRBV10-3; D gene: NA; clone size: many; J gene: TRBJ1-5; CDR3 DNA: TGTGCCATCAGTGAGTCAGGCGGGAGCAATCAGCCCCAGCATTTT; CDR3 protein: CAISESGGSNQPQHF
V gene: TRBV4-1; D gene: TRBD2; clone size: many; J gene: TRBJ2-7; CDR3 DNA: TGCGCCAGCAGCCAAGATCTACGGCTAGCGGGAGGGCTAGCTTACGAGCAGTACTTC; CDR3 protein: CASSQDLRLAGGLAYEQYF
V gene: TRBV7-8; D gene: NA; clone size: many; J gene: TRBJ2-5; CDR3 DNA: TGTGCCAGCAGCTCCAACCGCGAATCGGCAGGGTATGGGGTCGGGACCCAGTACTTC; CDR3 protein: CASSSNRESAGYGVGTQYF
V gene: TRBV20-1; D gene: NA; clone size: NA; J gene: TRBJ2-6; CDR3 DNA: TGCAGTGCTAGAGATTCCAGGGCGAACTCTGGGGCCAACGTCCTGACTTTC; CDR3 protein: CSARDSRANSGANVLTF